This is a list of T cell receptor beta chains from one sample in a study of cytomegalovirus exposure and HLA in healthy donors. Profiling relied on immunoSEQ multiplex PCR, and the TCRdb table lists in-frame clones only, not all of them. The sample yields some 160,000 clones, 70% to 90% seen once. The sample taken for sequencing was PBMCs. The receptors originated from a man aged 18-30 years in good health and CMV-seronegative. Both conserved end residues are part of each CDR3. A D gene is named only where the DNA matches it firmly. Where a row states a size, it is once, few, many or the class of an expanded clone; other rows omit it.

J: TRBJ1-5
D: TRBD1
size: -
V: TRBV7-9
DNA: TGTGCCAGCAGCCCCGGGACAGGGCCAGGTAGCAATCAGCCCCAGCATTTT
CDR3: CASSPGTGPGSNQPQHF

J: TRBJ1-3
D: -
size: -
V: TRBV7-9
DNA: TGTGCCAGCAGCCAGACAGGAAGATCTGGAAACACCATATATTTT
CDR3: CASSQTGRSGNTIYF

J: TRBJ2-3
D: TRBD1
size: -
V: TRBV5-1
DNA: TGCGCCACCCAACCGGGACAGTCTGGGGATACGCAGTATTTT
CDR3: CATQPGQSGDTQYF

J: TRBJ1-3
D: -
size: -
V: TRBV19
DNA: TGTGCCAGTAGTCTTGGAAACACCATATATTTT
CDR3: CASSLGNTIYF

J: TRBJ2-1
D: TRBD1
size: -
V: TRBV5-1
DNA: TGCGCCAGCATTCCCCTCCCCCAGGATGGGACAGGGGCAAAGGAGCAGTTCTTC
CDR3: CASIPLPQDGTGAKEQFF

J: TRBJ1-1
D: TRBD1
size: -
V: TRBV7-2
DNA: TGTGCCAGCAGCTACAGGGGAACTTGGACTGAAGCTTTCTTT
CDR3: CASSYRGTWTEAFF

J: TRBJ1-4
D: -
size: -
V: TRBV5-6
DNA: TGTGCCAGCAGCTTCCAGGGTCTGGATAATGAAAAACTGTTTTTT
CDR3: CASSFQGLDNEKLFF

J: TRBJ2-3
D: -
size: -
V: TRBV6-5
DNA: TGTGCCAGCAGTTACGCCACTACTAGCACAGATACGCAGTATTTT
CDR3: CASSYATTSTDTQYF

J: TRBJ1-2
D: -
size: -
V: TRBV7-8
DNA: TGTGCCAGCAGCTTAGGCAGAGTACAGGGAAACTATGGCTACACCTTC
CDR3: CASSLGRVQGNYGYTF

J: TRBJ2-5
D: -
size: -
V: TRBV6-5
DNA: TGTGCCAGCAGTCTGTCTAGCGTACGAGAGACCCAGTACTTC
CDR3: CASSLSSVRETQYF

J: TRBJ2-1
D: -
size: -
V: TRBV10-1
DNA: TGCGCCAGCAGTGAGTCTCTTTGGCGGGAAGAGGAGCAGTTCTTC
CDR3: CASSESLWREEEQFF

J: TRBJ2-4
D: -
size: -
V: TRBV10-3
DNA: TGTGCCATCAGTGATCCGGGGGAAAACATTCAGTACTTC
CDR3: CAISDPGENIQYF

J: TRBJ2-5
D: TRBD1
size: -
V: TRBV11-2
DNA: TGTGCCAGCAGCTTGGGACAGGGGGAGAGAGAAGAGACCCAGTACTTC
CDR3: CASSLGQGEREETQYF

J: TRBJ2-2
D: -
size: once
V: TRBV6-1
DNA: TGTGCCAGCAGTGAAGCACCTCCCGGGAGCTCGAACACCGGGGAGCTGTTTTTT
CDR3: CASSEAPPGSSNTGELFF

J: TRBJ1-1
D: -
size: -
V: TRBV18
DNA: TGTGCCAGCTCACCACTACCCAGCGGTGCAGCGAACACTGAAGCTTTCTTT
CDR3: CASSPLPSGAANTEAFF

J: TRBJ2-1
D: TRBD2
size: -
V: TRBV5-6
DNA: TGTGCCAGCAGCTTGAAGACTGGGTCAGGGACTAACAATGAGCAGTTCTTC
CDR3: CASSLKTGSGTNNEQFF

J: TRBJ1-2
D: -
size: -
V: TRBV2
DNA: TGTGCCAGCAGTTTCGGGACAAGCTATGGCTACACCTTC
CDR3: CASSFGTSYGYTF

J: TRBJ2-5
D: TRBD1
size: once
V: TRBV5-1
DNA: TGCGCCAGCATGTCGGGACAGGGAAGTCAAGAGACCCAGTACTTC
CDR3: CASMSGQGSQETQYF

J: TRBJ2-2
D: -
size: -
V: TRBV11-2
DNA: TGTGCCAGCAGCCTACTAGTGCAGACGAACACCGGGGAGCTGTTTTTT
CDR3: CASSLLVQTNTGELFF

J: TRBJ1-3
D: -
size: -
V: TRBV2
DNA: TGTGCCCTACAGGGCTTTTCAGGAAACACCATATATTTT
CDR3: CALQGFSGNTIYF

J: TRBJ1-1
D: -
size: -
V: TRBV12-5
DNA: TGTGCTAGTGCCCAGGGCACTGAAGCTTTCTTT
CDR3: CASAQGTEAFF

J: TRBJ1-1
D: -
size: -
V: TRBV28
DNA: TGTGCCAGCAGTTTACCCGGGATTTTAGAAGCTTTCTTT
CDR3: CASSLPGILEAFF

J: TRBJ1-2
D: -
size: once
V: TRBV7-9
DNA: TGTGCCAGCAGATCCGCAGGGTCTAACTATGGCTACACCTTC
CDR3: CASRSAGSNYGYTF

J: TRBJ2-7
D: -
size: -
V: TRBV19
DNA: TGTGCCAGTAGTATAGCTAGGAACTACGAGCAGTACTTC
CDR3: CASSIARNYEQYF

J: TRBJ1-2
D: -
size: few
V: TRBV28
DNA: TGTGCCAGCAGTGGTCAGACTTATGGCTACACCTTC
CDR3: CASSGQTYGYTF

J: TRBJ1-4
D: -
size: once
V: TRBV29-1
DNA: TGCAGCGTTGAACTTTGGGGACAAACTAATGAAAAACTGTTTTTT
CDR3: CSVELWGQTNEKLFF

J: TRBJ1-5
D: -
size: -
V: TRBV4-1
DNA: TGCGCCAGCAGCCAAGATGCCCCCCTTGAGCTAGGACCCCAGCATTTT
CDR3: CASSQDAPLELGPQHF

J: TRBJ2-7
D: -
size: -
V: TRBV27
DNA: TGTGCCAGCAGTTTAGGACAAAACTACGAGCAGTACTTC
CDR3: CASSLGQNYEQYF

J: TRBJ2-5
D: -
size: -
V: TRBV28
DNA: TGTGCCAGCAGTTTCCGGACTACCCTTTCCCAGTACTTC
CDR3: CASSFRTTLSQYF

J: TRBJ2-1
D: TRBD2
size: -
V: TRBV4-2
DNA: TGTGCCAGCAGCCAACTAGCGGGAGACGTAAATGAGCAGTTCTTC
CDR3: CASSQLAGDVNEQFF

J: TRBJ2-3
D: TRBD2
size: -
V: TRBV28
DNA: TGTGCCAGCAGCCCGGGACTAGCGTTATTGGGCACAGATACGCAGTATTTT
CDR3: CASSPGLALLGTDTQYF

J: TRBJ2-2
D: TRBD1
size: -
V: TRBV28
DNA: TGTGCCAGCAGTTCCCTGGGGACAGGGATCACCGGGGAGCTGTTTTTT
CDR3: CASSSLGTGITGELFF

J: TRBJ2-5
D: -
size: once
V: TRBV7-5
DNA: TGTGCCAGAAGCGAGCTAGGGACAGCCCAAGAGACCCAGTACTTC
CDR3: CARSELGTAQETQYF

J: TRBJ2-5
D: TRBD2
size: once
V: TRBV27
DNA: TGTGCCAGCAGTTTACGGGGGGGCCTGAGGCAAGAGACCCAGTACTTC
CDR3: CASSLRGGLRQETQYF

J: TRBJ2-5
D: -
size: -
V: TRBV7-9
DNA: TGTGCCAGCAGCTTATCTGCCGGAGGGTACCAAGAGACCCAGTACTTC
CDR3: CASSLSAGGYQETQYF

J: TRBJ1-5
D: -
size: -
V: TRBV7-2
DNA: TGTGCCAGCAGCTTAGAGGGGGGGATACGGCAGCCCCAGCATTTT
CDR3: CASSLEGGIRQPQHF

J: TRBJ1-4
D: -
size: -
V: TRBV28
DNA: TGTGCCAGCACACACCGAGGGGGTGGTGAAAAACTGTTTTTT
CDR3: CASTHRGGGEKLFF

J: TRBJ2-1
D: -
size: -
V: TRBV27
DNA: TGTGCCAGCAGTTTCACAGAGAACAATGAGCAGTTCTTC
CDR3: CASSFTENNEQFF

J: TRBJ2-1
D: -
size: -
V: TRBV6-1
DNA: TGTGCCAGCAGTTTCAGCAATGAGCAGTTCTTC
CDR3: CASSFSNEQFF

J: TRBJ1-3
D: TRBD1
size: -
V: TRBV28
DNA: TGTGCCAGCAGTCTCAGGGGGGCGAATGGTGGAAACACCATATATTTT
CDR3: CASSLRGANGGNTIYF

J: TRBJ1-1
D: -
size: -
V: TRBV5-1
DNA: TGCGCCAGCAGCGCCGAATTGGGGACCGGAGGGGCTTTCTTT
CDR3: CASSAELGTGGAFF

J: TRBJ1-5
D: -
size: -
V: TRBV19
DNA: TGTGCCAGTAGTATTAGTCCTACTCAGCCCCAGCATTTT
CDR3: CASSISPTQPQHF

J: TRBJ1-3
D: TRBD1
size: -
V: TRBV11-2
DNA: TGTGCCAGCAGCTTCTCCGGGACAGGGGCCTCTGGAAACACCATATATTTT
CDR3: CASSFSGTGASGNTIYF

J: TRBJ2-3
D: -
size: -
V: TRBV29-1
DNA: TGCAGCAGTCGGACAGCGCTTAGCACAGATACGCAGTATTTT
CDR3: CSSRTALSTDTQYF

J: TRBJ2-3
D: -
size: -
V: TRBV7-2
DNA: TGTGCCAGCAGCTCGGACTTAGGGGGAGATACGCAGTATTTT
CDR3: CASSSDLGGDTQYF